Listed below are T cell receptor beta chains from one sample, sequenced in a study of CD8 T cells in ankylosing spondylitis. Using its own MiXCR run on the 5' RACE reads, TCRdb lists one record per CDR3 protein. Of around 180,000 distinct CDR3 sequences listed, approximately 13% are singletons. The specimen sequenced was blood, either unsorted or a sorted T cell fraction (not recorded which). The receptors originated from a female donor with ankylosing spondylitis or in good health (not recorded which). Each CDR3 is given with its conserved first and last residue. D genes are given only for firm matches. Size values are once, few and many counts, or a class for expanded clones, and some rows have none.

v_call: TRBV20-1; j_call: TRBJ1-2; d_call: -; clone_size: many; cdr3_aa: CSALTTNYGYTF; cdr3_nt: TGCAGTGCCCTGACAACTAACTATGGCTACACCTTC
v_call: TRBV7-9; j_call: TRBJ2-1; d_call: TRBD2; clone_size: -; cdr3_aa: CASSPYLTSGSRNEQFF; cdr3_nt: TGTGCCAGCAGCCCGTACCTGACTAGCGGGAGTAGAAATGAGCAGTTCTTC
v_call: TRBV20-1; j_call: TRBJ1-1; d_call: -; clone_size: many; cdr3_aa: CSARDGRNTEAFF; cdr3_nt: TGCAGTGCTAGAGATGGTCGGAACACTGAAGCTTTCTTT
v_call: TRBV2; j_call: TRBJ1-4; d_call: -; clone_size: many; cdr3_aa: CASSAGQLNEKLFF; cdr3_nt: TGTGCCAGCAGCGCCGGACAGTTAAATGAAAAACTGTTTTTT
v_call: TRBV7-2; j_call: TRBJ2-7; d_call: TRBD2; clone_size: few; cdr3_aa: CASSFGLARDEQYF; cdr3_nt: TGTGCCAGCAGCTTTGGACTAGCGAGGGACGAGCAGTACTTC
v_call: TRBV24-1; j_call: TRBJ2-2; d_call: -; clone_size: many; cdr3_aa: CATSDSTVVGELFF; cdr3_nt: TGTGCCACCAGTGACTCGACAGTGGTCGGGGAGCTGTTTTTT
v_call: TRBV5-1; j_call: TRBJ2-7; d_call: -; clone_size: many; cdr3_aa: CASSSSLAVLRASYEQYF; cdr3_nt: TGCGCCAGCAGCTCTTCTTTAGCGGTCCTAAGGGCTTCCTACGAGCAGTACTTC
v_call: TRBV6-4; j_call: TRBJ2-2; d_call: TRBD2; clone_size: few; cdr3_aa: CASSDGTSGGSTGELFF; cdr3_nt: TGTGCCAGCAGTGACGGGACTAGCGGGGGGTCCACCGGGGAGCTGTTTTTT
v_call: TRBV5-5; j_call: TRBJ1-5; d_call: TRBD1; clone_size: few; cdr3_aa: CASSSLTGTANQPQHF; cdr3_nt: TGTGCCAGCAGCTCGTTAACCGGGACAGCAAATCAGCCCCAGCATTTT
v_call: TRBV4-3; j_call: TRBJ1-3; d_call: -; clone_size: many; cdr3_aa: CASSQGAKGGALGNTIYF; cdr3_nt: TGCGCCAGCAGCCAAGGAGCGAAAGGAGGGGCGCTCGGAAACACCATATATTTT
v_call: TRBV5-5; j_call: TRBJ2-7; d_call: -; clone_size: -; cdr3_aa: CASSSQFSYEQYF; cdr3_nt: TGTGCCAGCAGCTCGCAGTTCTCCTACGAGCAGTACTTC
v_call: TRBV7-8; j_call: TRBJ2-1; d_call: TRBD2; clone_size: few; cdr3_aa: CASSVRLAGVNEQFF; cdr3_nt: TGTGCCAGCAGCGTCAGACTAGCGGGAGTGAATGAGCAGTTCTTC
v_call: TRBV4-3; j_call: TRBJ2-3; d_call: -; clone_size: many; cdr3_aa: CASSQGETDTQYF; cdr3_nt: TGCGCCAGCAGCCAAGGGGAGACAGATACGCAGTATTTT
v_call: TRBV7-9; j_call: TRBJ2-1; d_call: -; clone_size: -; cdr3_aa: CASSPLMGGRVEQFF; cdr3_nt: TGTGCCAGCAGCCCCCTGATGGGGGGGCGAGTTGAGCAGTTCTTC
v_call: TRBV3-1; j_call: TRBJ2-7; d_call: -; clone_size: many; cdr3_aa: CASSQEWPTVTYEQYF; cdr3_nt: TGTGCCAGCAGCCAAGAATGGCCTACAGTCACCTACGAGCAGTACTTC
v_call: TRBV24-1; j_call: TRBJ1-1; d_call: TRBD1; clone_size: many; cdr3_aa: CATSDLGGGRAFF; cdr3_nt: TGTGCCACCAGTGATTTAGGAGGGGGCAGAGCTTTCTTT